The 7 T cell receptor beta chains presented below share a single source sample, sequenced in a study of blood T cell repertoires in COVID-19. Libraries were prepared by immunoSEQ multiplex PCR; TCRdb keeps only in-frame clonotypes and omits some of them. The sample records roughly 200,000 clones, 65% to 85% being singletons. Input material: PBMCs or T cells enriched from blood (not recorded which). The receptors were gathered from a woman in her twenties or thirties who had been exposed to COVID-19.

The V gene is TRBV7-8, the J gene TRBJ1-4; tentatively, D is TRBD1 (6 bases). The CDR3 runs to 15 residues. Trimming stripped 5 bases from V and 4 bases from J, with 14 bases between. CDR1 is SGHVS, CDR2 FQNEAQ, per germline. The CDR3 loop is CASSGAGENNEKLFF. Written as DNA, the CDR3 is TGTGCCAGCAGCGGGGCAGGGGAAAATAATGAAAAACTGTTTTTT.

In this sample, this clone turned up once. The CDR3 DNA is TGTGCCAGCAAGGGACGGGGAGGGGTCGGGGAACGCTACACCTTC. The encoded protein is CASKGRGGVGERYTF. This chain uses TRBV5-6 with TRBJ1-2, with D perhaps TRBD1 (5 bases). Germline V lookup: CDR1 SGHDT, CDR2 YYEEEE. The germline V and J ends were trimmed by 6 bases and 9 bases, with 24 bases remaining between them. This CDR3 is built from 15 residues.

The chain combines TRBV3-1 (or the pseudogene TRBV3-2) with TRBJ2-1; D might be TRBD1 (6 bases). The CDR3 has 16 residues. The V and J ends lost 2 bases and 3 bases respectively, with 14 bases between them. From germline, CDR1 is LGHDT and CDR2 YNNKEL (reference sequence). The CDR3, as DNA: TGTGCCAGCAGCCAAATTGCCGGGACAAACTACAATGAGCAGTTCTTC. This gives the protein CASSQIAGTNYNEQFF.

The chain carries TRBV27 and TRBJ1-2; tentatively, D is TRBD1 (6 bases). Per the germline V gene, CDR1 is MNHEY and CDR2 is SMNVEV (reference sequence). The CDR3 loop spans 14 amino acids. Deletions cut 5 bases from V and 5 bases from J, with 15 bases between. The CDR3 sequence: CASSPEGHAYGYTF. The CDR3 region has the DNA TGTGCCAGCAGTCCCGAGGGACACGCTTATGGCTACACCTTC.

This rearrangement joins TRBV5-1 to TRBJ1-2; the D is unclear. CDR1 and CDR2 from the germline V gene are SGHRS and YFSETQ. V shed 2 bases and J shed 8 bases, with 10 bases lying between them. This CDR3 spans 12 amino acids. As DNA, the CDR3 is TGCGCCAGCAGCTTTCAGGAGGAGGGCTACACCTTC. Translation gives CASSFQEEGYTF. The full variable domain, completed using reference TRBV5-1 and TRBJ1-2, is KAGVTQTPRYLIKTRGQQVTLSCSPISGHRSVSWYQQTPGQGLQFLFEYFSETQRNKGNFPGRFSGRQFSNSRSEMNVSTLELGDSALYLCASSFQEEGYTFGSGTRLTVV.

The CDR3 reads CASSPAVNNEQFF. The DNA of the CDR3 is TGTGCCAGCTCACCCGCGGTAAATAATGAGCAGTTCTTC. The gene calls are TRBV18 and TRBJ2-1; D is uncertain. This CDR3 spans 13 amino acids. Germline V gene sequence: CDR1 KGHSH, CDR2 LQKENI. The V gene lost 3 bases and the J gene lost 7 bases, with 10 bases spanning the gap.

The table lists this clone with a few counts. CDR3 DNA: TGTGCCAGCAGCCCCGGGACAGGGGGATTTTGGCAGTACTTC. Its protein product is CASSPGTGGFWQYF. V usage is TRBV6-5 and J usage is TRBJ2-7; 11 positions match TRBD1. The CDR3 spans 14 residues. V lost 6 bases, J lost 9 bases, and 10 bases stayed unmatched. Germline assignment: CDR1 MNHEY and CDR2 SVGAGI.